This T cell receptor (beta chain) originates from a study of T-cell reconstitution after alpha-beta-depleted transplantation in children (dated by TCRdb to 2015 to 2016). About the full investigation: The study quantitatively tracked T-cell immune reconstitution after TCRalphabeta/CD19-depleted allogeneic hematopoietic cell transplantation in children using TCR repertoire profiling.

The label giving this sample's treatment or condition can be read as: allogeneic hematopoietic cell transplantation with graft depleted of TCRalphabeta T cells and CD19 B cells. The transplant recipients were children given TCRalphabeta/CD19-depleted allogeneic hematopoietic cell grafts. From the germline V gene, CDR1 is SGHTA and CDR2 is FQGNSA. The CDR3 holds 15 amino acids from the cysteine to the phenylalanine. Only CDR3 DNA remains: 45 bases, in frame from the first base. Trimming removed 0 bases from V and 2 bases from J, leaving 10 bases between the germline ends. The library was made by PCR. The sequencing machine was an Illumina HiSeq 2500. To normalize quantification of the TCRbeta repertoire, the TCR libraries were built with molecular barcoding that relied on unique molecular identifiers. The public sequencing data were trimmed at Q25 with fastp and processed into clonotypes with MiXCR by TCRdb, which kept only in-frame beta chains. Merged by CDR3 protein, the rows form single entries marked with the most common genes and DNA. For this sample the table gives fewer than 150,000 distinct CDR3 sequences, of which about 9.5% were detected only once. Jointly, the top ten make up 24% of the sample.

This clonotype has more than one count but fewer than ten. No cognate antigen has been identified for it. No much larger clonotype is one base removed from it; base qualities were not supplied. The research as a whole found: The frequencies of hyperexpanded clones fell over the following months, and after one year, T-cell counts and TCRbeta diversity were mostly attributed to newly produced T cells. The apparently early alphabetaT-cell count recovery about two months after transplant was reportedly dependent on only several hundred rapidly expanded clones derived from non-depleted graft cells. In some patients, high TCRbeta diversity at day 60 was attributed to recipient T cells and intrathymic progenitors that had survived conditioning.

The material sequenced was PBMCs, mostly from graft donor cells, taken 180 days after TCRalphabeta/CD19-depleted stem cell transplant. This clonotype was sampled from a girl in the first two years of life who had a stem cell transplant for combined immunodeficiency, so the T cells may come from the graft donor. The V gene is TRBV7-2 and the J gene is TRBJ2-5; the D gene is perhaps TRBD1, from 5 matching bases. The CDR3 protein: CASSLAVTAQETQYF. Read as DNA, the sequence is TGTGCCAGCAGCTTAGCGGTGACAGCACAAGAGACCCAGTACTTC.